Listed here is a single T cell receptor (beta chain). The study ran its PCR with 60 Vbeta and 13 Jbeta primers. The assay was immunoSEQ multiplex PCR, and TCRdb's table has in-frame clones only and misses some. This table holds around 120,000 clones, about 81% found once. This record comes from a study of cytomegalovirus exposure and HLA in healthy donors. CDR1 and CDR2 from the germline V gene are LGHNA and YNFKEQ. The germline V and J ends were trimmed by 2 bases and 2 bases, with 9 bases remaining between them. This CDR3 has 14 amino acids. The TCR sequence derives from a woman aged 45-65 years in good health and CMV-seropositive. The rearrangement links TRBV4-2 to TRBJ1-2; the D gene is possibly TRBD1 (6 bases). The sequencing input was PBMCs. CDR3 loop: CASSQPGQNYGYTF. CDR3 DNA: TGTGCCAGCAGCCAACCCGGACAGAACTATGGCTACACCTTC.